This T cell receptor (beta chain) was obtained from a study of Graves' ophthalmopathy and Graves' hyperthyroidism. V lost 5 bases and J lost 5; bases outside the gene matches: 7. The CDR3 extends over 15 amino acids. Germline loops: CDR1 SGHTA, CDR2 FQGNSA. The TCR beta CDR3 regions underwent amplification from RNA transcripts. The first-round RT-PCR employed HTBI primers together with the Qiagen OneStep RT-PCR kit. A multiplex PCR was then performed as the second round. In TCRdb, the multiplex PCR reads were re-called with MiXCR into one record per CDR3 protein. The table has about 150,000 distinct CDR3 sequences, less than 45% seen once; the top ten hold approximately 5.5%.

The sample comprised peripheral blood. The chain is built from TRBV7-2 and TRBJ2-2; 8 bases agree with TRBD2. The TCR originated in a woman in her thirties or forties with Graves' ophthalmopathy. The CDR3 is CASSPQRGMTGELFF. As DNA, the CDR3 is TGTGCCAGCAGCCCCCAGCGGGGGATGACCGGGGAGCTGTTTTTT.